This is a list of T cell receptor beta chains from one sample in a study of T cell responses to AZD1222 COVID-19 vaccine. The data were produced by immunoSEQ multiplex PCR, yet TCRdb's version contains in-frame clones alone and is incomplete. This table has roughly 180,000 clones, over 75% appearing once. The source material was peripheral blood, sampled on day 0 of AZD1222 vaccination. The receptors stem from an adult in good health. The conserved cysteine and the conserved F or W are not part of the CDR3 here. A D gene is named only where the DNA matches it firmly. Size tells how often a clone was seen (once, few, many) or the class of an expanded clone, and some rows leave it out.

size	D	V	CDR3
.	.	TRBV6-5	ASSHRAGGYT
.	.	TRBV4-3	ASSQLAGGINQPQH
once	TRBD2	TRBV3-1/TRBV3-2	ASSGQTGTSYTGELF
.	TRBD1	TRBV5-5	ASSLGTGGGNTIY
.	.	TRBV5-1	ASSLGAGELRDGYT
.	.	TRBV11-2	ASSLGLTNTGELF
.	TRBD2	TRBV11-3	ASSLGGGVYNEQF
.	.	TRBV5-1	ASSLAQGEVGELF
.	TRBD1	TRBV27	ASSSTTGVNSPLH
.	.	TRBV18	ASSPGTNTGELF
.	.	TRBV28	ASSGRGADTQY
.	.	TRBV9	ASSAGSQETQY
.	.	TRBV7-2	ASSLVGSLAFLAKNIQY
.	.	TRBV24-1	ATSDFDSNEQF
.	.	TRBV19	ASSSQAIGTEAF
.	TRBD1	TRBV28	ASKYRQGAEAF
.	.	TRBV3-1/TRBV3-2	ASSQVGGGNTEAF
.	TRBD2	TRBV18	ASSPGGGSYEQY
.	.	TRBV7-2	ASRDDRYDQPQH
.	TRBD2	TRBV5-1	ASSLASGGARETQY
.	TRBD1	TRBV6-1	ASSEIRGLMEKLF
.	.	TRBV19	ASSPLNQPQH
.	.	TRBV7-9	ASSLVADYNEKLF
.	.	TRBV4-1	ASSQESRSSYNSPLH
.	.	TRBV6-5	ASSRIGLNTEAF
.	.	TRBV4-3	ASSQGGRGQETQY
.	TRBD1	TRBV13	ASSLVGPGTGENQPQH
.	.	TRBV7-2	ASSPEAQGSGELF
once	.	TRBV11-1	ASSLIDSGANVLT
once	.	TRBV12-3/TRBV12-4	ASSFGRLLT
.	.	TRBV29-1	SVARGGGGTEAF
.	.	TRBV7-2	ASSLDPGSNSPLH
.	.	TRBV3-1/TRBV3-2	ASTGDYGYT
.	TRBD2	TRBV2	ASRVASGGRSNTGELF
.	.	TRBV10-3	AISDGARNTIY
.	.	TRBV20-1	SASSETQY
.	.	TRBV28	ASSLRAEAF
.	.	TRBV20-1	SASPQGSEDQPQH
.	.	TRBV5-1	ASSAPGSRYDNEQF
.	TRBD1	TRBV19	ASNERTGATTGYT
.	.	TRBV6-2/TRBV6-3	ASSYSYKGYEQY
few	TRBD1	TRBV7-9	ASSLATGFYEQF
.	TRBD1	TRBV2	ASSGQGESYEQY
.	.	TRBV19	ASSKRRHNEQF
.	.	TRBV5-1	ASSHSRGGNQPQH
.	.	TRBV28	ASSLWAGRYGYT
.	.	TRBV20-1	SARRELF
.	.	TRBV7-9	ASSLTATEAF
once	.	TRBV7-2	ASSYQLRGTEAF
.	TRBD1	TRBV28	ASEPLMRRTGAYEQY
.	.	TRBV6-4	ASSDQMNTEAF
.	TRBD2	TRBV10-3	AIGLAGTSTDTQY
.	.	TRBV6-1	ASSDGYQETQY
.	.	TRBV6-5	ASSYAGATNEKLF
.	.	TRBV5-8	ASSPGARSYEQY
.	.	TRBV5-5	ASSFFSKLTRMGYT
.	.	TRBV19	ASSDNLLSSYNEQF